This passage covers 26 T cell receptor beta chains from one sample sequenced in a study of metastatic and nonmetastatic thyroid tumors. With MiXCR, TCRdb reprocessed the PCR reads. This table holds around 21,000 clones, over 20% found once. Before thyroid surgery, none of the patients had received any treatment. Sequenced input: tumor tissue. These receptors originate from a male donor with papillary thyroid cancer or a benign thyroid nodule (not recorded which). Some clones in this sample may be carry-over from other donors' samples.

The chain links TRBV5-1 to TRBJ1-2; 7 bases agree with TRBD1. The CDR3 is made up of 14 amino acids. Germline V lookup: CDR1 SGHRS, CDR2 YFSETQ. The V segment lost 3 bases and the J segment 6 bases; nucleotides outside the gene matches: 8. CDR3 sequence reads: CASSYTGTADGYTF. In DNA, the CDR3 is TGCGCCAGCAGCTACACCGGGACAGCCGATGGCTACACCTTC. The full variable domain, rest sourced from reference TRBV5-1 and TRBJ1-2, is KAGVTQTPRYLIKTRGQQVTLSCSPISGHRSVSWYQQTPGQGLQFLFEYFSETQRNKGNFPGRFSGRQFSNSRSEMNVSTLELGDSALYLCASSYTGTADGYTFGSGTRLTVV.

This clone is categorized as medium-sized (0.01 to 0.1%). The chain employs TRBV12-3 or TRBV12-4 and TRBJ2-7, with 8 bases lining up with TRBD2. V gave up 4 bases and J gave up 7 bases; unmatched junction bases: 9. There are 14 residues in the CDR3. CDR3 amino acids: CASSSLGLAWEQYF. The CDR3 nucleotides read TGTGCCAGCAGTTCCCTAGGACTAGCTTGGGAGCAGTACTTC.

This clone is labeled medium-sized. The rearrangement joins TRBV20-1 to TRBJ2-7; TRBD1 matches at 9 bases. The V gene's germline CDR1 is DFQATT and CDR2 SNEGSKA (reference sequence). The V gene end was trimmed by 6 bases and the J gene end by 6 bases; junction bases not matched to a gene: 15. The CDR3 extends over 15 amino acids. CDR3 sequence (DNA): TGCAGTGCGCTTAGTACCGGGACAGGGAGTCGCGAGCAGTACTTC. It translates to CSALSTGTGSREQYF.

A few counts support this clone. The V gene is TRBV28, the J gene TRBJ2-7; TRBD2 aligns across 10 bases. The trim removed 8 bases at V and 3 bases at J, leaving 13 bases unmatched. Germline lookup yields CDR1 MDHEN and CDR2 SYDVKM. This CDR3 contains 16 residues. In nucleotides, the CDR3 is TGTGCCAGCTTTCATAGATCCGGGACTAGCGTCTACGAGCAGTACTTC. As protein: CASFHRSGTSVYEQYF.

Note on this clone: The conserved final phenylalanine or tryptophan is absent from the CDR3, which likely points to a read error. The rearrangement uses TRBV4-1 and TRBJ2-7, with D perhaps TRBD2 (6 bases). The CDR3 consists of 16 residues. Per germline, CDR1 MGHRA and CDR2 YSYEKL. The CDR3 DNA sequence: TGCGCCCGCAGCCAAGATCTATACCGGGGGATCTACGAGCAGTACTTA. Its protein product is CARSQDLYRGIYEQYL.

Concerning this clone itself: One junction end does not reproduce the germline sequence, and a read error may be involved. The CDR3 nucleotides are TGTGCCACATCTAAATTCTATGGGTCCTACGAGCAGGACTTC. Protein: CATSKFYGSYEQDF. The chain carries TRBV12-3 or TRBV12-4 and TRBJ2-7; D gene uncertain. The length of the CDR3 is 14 residues.

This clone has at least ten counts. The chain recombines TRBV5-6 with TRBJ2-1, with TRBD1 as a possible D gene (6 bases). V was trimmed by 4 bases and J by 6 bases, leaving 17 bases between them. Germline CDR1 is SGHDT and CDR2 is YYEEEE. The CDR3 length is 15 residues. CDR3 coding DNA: TGTGCCAGCAGCAACACCGGGACACGAACCAATGAGCAGTTCTTC. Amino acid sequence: CASSNTGTRTNEQFF.

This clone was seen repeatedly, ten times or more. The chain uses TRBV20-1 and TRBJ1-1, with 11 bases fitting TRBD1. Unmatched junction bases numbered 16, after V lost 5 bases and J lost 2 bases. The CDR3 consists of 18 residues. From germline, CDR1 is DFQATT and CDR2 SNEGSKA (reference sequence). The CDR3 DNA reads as TGCAGTGCTCACCACGGGGACAGGGGGTATGTGCGAAACACTGAAGCTTTCTTT. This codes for CSAHHGDRGYVRNTEAFF.

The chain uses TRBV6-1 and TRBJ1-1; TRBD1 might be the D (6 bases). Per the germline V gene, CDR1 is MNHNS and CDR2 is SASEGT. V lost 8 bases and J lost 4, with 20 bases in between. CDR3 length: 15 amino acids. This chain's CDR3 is CASVRSGGQGTEAFF. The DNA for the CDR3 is TGTGCCAGCGTCCGGTCGGGGGGCCAGGGCACTGAAGCTTTCTTT.

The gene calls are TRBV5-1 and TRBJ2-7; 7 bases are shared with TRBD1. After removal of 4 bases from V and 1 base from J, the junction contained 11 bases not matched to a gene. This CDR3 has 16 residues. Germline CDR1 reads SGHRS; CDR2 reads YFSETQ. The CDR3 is CASSQGVGVGSYEQYF. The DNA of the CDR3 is TGCGCCAGCAGCCAGGGGGTGGGCGTGGGGTCCTACGAGCAGTACTTC.

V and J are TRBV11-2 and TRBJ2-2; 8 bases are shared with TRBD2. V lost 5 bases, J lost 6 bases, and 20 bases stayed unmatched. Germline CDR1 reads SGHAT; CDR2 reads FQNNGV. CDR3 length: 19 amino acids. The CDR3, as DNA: TGTGCCAGCAGCCTATCTCGTCTGGTAGCGGGAATCTTCTCCGGGGAGCTGTTTTTT. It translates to CASSLSRLVAGIFSGELFF.

The DNA for the CDR3 is TGCAGTGCTCAGGCAGCGGGAGACTTGAACACCGGGGAGCTGTTTTTT. Translating it yields CSAQAAGDLNTGELFF. The rearrangement uses TRBV20-1 and TRBJ2-2; 8 positions match TRBD2. Germline V CDR1 and CDR2: DFQATT, SNEGSKA (reference sequence). V lost 5 bases and J lost 1; bases outside the gene matches: 9. The CDR3 runs 16 residues.

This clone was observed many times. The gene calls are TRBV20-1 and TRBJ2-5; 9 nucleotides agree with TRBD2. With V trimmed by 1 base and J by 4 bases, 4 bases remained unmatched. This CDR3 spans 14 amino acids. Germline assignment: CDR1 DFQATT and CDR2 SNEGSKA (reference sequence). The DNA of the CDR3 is TGCAGTGCTAGAGGCGGGAGGGAGTTAGAGACCCAGTACTTC. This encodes CSARGGRELETQYF.

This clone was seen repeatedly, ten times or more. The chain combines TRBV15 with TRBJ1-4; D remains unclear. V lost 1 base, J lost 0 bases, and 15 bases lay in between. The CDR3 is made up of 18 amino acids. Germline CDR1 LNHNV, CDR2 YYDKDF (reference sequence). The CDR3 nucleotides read TGTGCCACCAGCAGAGGGTTCGGAGCTGCCGCAACTAATGAAAAACTGTTTTTT. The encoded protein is CATSRGFGAAATNEKLFF.

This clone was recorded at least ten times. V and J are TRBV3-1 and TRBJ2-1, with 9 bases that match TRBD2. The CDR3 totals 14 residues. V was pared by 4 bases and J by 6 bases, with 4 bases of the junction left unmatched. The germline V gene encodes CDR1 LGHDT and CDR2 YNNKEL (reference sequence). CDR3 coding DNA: TGTGCCAGCAGCCCCCGGACTAGCGCCAATGAGCAGTTCTTC. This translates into CASSPRTSANEQFF.

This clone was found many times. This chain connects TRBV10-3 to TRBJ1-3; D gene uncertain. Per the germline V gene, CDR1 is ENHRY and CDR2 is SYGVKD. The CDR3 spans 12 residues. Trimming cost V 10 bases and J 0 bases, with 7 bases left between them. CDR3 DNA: TGTGCCACCATTAGCTCTGGAAACACCATATATTTT. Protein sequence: CATISSGNTIYF.

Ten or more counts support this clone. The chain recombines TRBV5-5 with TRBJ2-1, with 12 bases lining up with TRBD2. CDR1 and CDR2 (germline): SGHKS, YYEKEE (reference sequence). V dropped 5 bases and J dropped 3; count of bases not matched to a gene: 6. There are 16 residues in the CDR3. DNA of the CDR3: TGTGCCAGCAGGAGACTAGCGGGAGCGCTCTACAATGAGCAGTTCTTC. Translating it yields CASRRLAGALYNEQFF.

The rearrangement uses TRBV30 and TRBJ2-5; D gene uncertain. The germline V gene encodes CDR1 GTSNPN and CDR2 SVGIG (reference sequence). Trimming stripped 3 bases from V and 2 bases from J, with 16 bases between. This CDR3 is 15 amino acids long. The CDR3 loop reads CAWRIRTSEQETQYF. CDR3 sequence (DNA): TGTGCCTGGAGAATTCGGACCAGCGAACAAGAGACCCAGTACTTC.

The CDR3 loop reads CASKRDNGYDHYF. CDR3 bases: TGCGCCAGCAAACGGGACAACGGATACGATCACTACTTC. The rearrangement links TRBV5-1 to TRBJ2-7; D might be TRBD1 (6 bases). CDR1 SGHRS and CDR2 YFSETQ come from the germline V gene. The CDR3 length is 13 residues. The V and J ends lost 6 bases and 13 bases respectively, with 23 bases between them.

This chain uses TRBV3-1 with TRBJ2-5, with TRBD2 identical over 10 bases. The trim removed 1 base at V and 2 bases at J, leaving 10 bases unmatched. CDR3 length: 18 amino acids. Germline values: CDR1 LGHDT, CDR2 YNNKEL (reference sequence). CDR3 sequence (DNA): TGTGCCAGCAGCCAAGGTACGTGGTCTAGCGGGAGACAAGAGACCCAGTACTTC. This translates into CASSQGTWSSGRQETQYF.

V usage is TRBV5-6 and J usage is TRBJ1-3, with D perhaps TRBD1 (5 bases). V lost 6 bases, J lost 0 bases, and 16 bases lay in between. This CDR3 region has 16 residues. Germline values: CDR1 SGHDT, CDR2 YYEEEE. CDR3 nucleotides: TGTGCCAGCAACTGGGGCAGAGTCGGCTCTGGAAACACCATATATTTT. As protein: CASNWGRVGSGNTIYF.

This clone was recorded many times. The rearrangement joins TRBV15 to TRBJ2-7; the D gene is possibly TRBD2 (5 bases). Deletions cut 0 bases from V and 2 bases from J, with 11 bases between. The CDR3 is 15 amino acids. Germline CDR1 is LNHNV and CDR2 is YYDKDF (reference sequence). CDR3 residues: CATSRETRVPYEQYF. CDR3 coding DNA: TGTGCCACCAGCAGAGAAACGAGGGTCCCCTACGAGCAGTACTTC.

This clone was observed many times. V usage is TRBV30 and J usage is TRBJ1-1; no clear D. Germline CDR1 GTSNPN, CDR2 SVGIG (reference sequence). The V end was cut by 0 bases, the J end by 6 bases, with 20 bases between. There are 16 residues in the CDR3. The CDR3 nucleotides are TGTGCCTGGAGTGTAGGAAGGTGGCGCCCCCGATCTGAAGCTTTCTTT. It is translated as CAWSVGRWRPRSEAFF.

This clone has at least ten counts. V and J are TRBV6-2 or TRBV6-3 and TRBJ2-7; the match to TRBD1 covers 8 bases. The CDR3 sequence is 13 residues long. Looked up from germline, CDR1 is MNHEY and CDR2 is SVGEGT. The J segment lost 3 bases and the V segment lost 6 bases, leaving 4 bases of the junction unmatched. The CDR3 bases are TGTGCCAGCAGCAGGGACAGGAACTACGAGCAGTACTTC. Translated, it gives CASSRDRNYEQYF.

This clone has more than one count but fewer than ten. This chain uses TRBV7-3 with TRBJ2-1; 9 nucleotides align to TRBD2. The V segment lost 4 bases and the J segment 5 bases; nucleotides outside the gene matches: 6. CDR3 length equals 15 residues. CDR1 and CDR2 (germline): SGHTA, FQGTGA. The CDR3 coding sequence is TGTGCCAGCAGCTGGGGGGCGGGGGGGGACAATGAGCAGTTCTTC. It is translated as CASSWGAGGDNEQFF.

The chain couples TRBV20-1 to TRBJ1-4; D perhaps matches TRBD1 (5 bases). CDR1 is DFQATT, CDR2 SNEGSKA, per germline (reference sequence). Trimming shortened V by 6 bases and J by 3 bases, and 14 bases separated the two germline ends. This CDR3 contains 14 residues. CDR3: CSAPQAGSNEKLFF. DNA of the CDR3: TGCAGTGCCCCTCAGGCAGGGTCTAATGAAAAACTGTTTTTT.